Below, 16 T cell receptor beta chains from the same sample are listed, as sequenced in a study of shared clonotypes between healthy human individuals (dated by TCRdb to the early 2020s). Libraries were made using the immunoSEQ multiplex PCR assay. TCRdb took over this immuneACCESS table, retaining in-frame rearrangements with V and J assigned. Such tables are incomplete; in checked studies, under half of the missing clones stem from an unresolved V gene, and the remainder is unexplained. This sample holds more than 400,000 clones; 65% to 85% were observed only once. Of the sample, about 12% falls within the top ten clones. Sequencing was carried out using PBMCs. These receptors came from a middle-aged woman in good health. Some clones in this sample may be carry-over from other donors' samples.

The chain carries TRBV4-2 and TRBJ2-2; possibly TRBD1 or TRBD2 for D (5 bases each). This CDR3 has 15 residues. Trimming took off 0 bases at V and 7 bases at J, with 12 bases between the two ends. Germline V gene data show CDR1 as LGHNA and CDR2 as YNFKEQ. CDR3 protein: CASSQEGTALGELFF. CDR3 in DNA: TGTGCCAGCAGCCAAGAGGGGACCGCACTCGGGGAGCTGTTTTTT.

The chain has TRBV29-1 and TRBJ1-1, with 10 bases lining up with TRBD1. The CDR3 runs to 14 residues. CDR1 is SQVTM and CDR2 is ANQGSEA in the germline V gene. The V gene end was trimmed by 4 bases and the J gene end by 5 bases; junction bases not matched to a gene: 7. The CDR3 bases are TGCAGCGTTGGTAGACAGGGGGCTTGGACTGAAGCTTTCTTT. It encodes CSVGRQGAWTEAFF.

The rearrangement joins TRBV18 to TRBJ1-1; TRBD1 is a possible D gene (5 bases). The germline CDR1 and CDR2 sequences are KGHSH and LQKENI. Deletions cut 4 bases from V and 1 base from J, with 22 bases between. This CDR3 is 18 amino acids long. The chain's CDR3 is CASSRGPRDHLGNTEAFF. The DNA for the CDR3 is TGTGCCAGCTCACGCGGACCACGGGACCATCTGGGGAACACTGAAGCTTTCTTT. Filled out from reference TRBV18 and TRBJ1-1, the complete variable domain reads NAGVMQNPRHLVRRRGQEARLRCSPMKGHSHVYWYRQLPEEGLKFMVYLQKENIIDESGMPKERFSAEFPKEGPSILRIQQVVRGDSAAYFCASSRGPRDHLGNTEAFFGQGTRLTVV.

The genes are TRBV18 and TRBJ1-1; TRBD1 aligns across 7 bases. The germline CDR1 and CDR2 sequences are KGHSH and LQKENI. The length of the CDR3 is 15 residues. Losses at the gene ends were 4 bases for V and 1 base for J; bases not matched to a gene: 6. The CDR3 nucleotides are TGTGCCAGCTCACTACGGACAGGAAGGAACACTGAAGCTTTCTTT. Translation: CASSLRTGRNTEAFF.

This clone has only a few counts. The chain carries TRBV7-9 and TRBJ2-7; a possible D gene is TRBD1 (5 bases). CDR3 length equals 14 residues. Germline V gives CDR1 SEHNR, CDR2 FQNEAQ (reference sequence). The V end was cut by 5 bases, the J end by 2 bases, with 13 bases between. The chain's CDR3 is CASSPVGLTYEQYF. The DNA for the CDR3 is TGTGCCAGCAGCCCGGTGGGGCTAACCTACGAGCAGTACTTC.

Details on this clone: This same CDR3 is encoded by further DNA sequences in the sample. DNA of the CDR3: TGTGCCAGCAGTTTTGGGGGGTACGAGCAGTACTTC. Protein: CASSFGGYEQYF. This sequence joins TRBV27 and TRBJ2-7, with a possible D match to TRBD2 (6 bases). This CDR3 contains 12 residues. Germline-derived CDR1 and CDR2 are MNHEY and SMNVEV (reference sequence). Trimming pared 3 bases from V and 4 bases from J, leaving 7 bases between.

A remark on this clone: A far bigger clonotype differs at one base, so this is likely a read error. CDR3 in DNA: TGTGCCAGCAGGGCAGGGGGCAACTATGGCTACACCTTC. Encoded protein: CASRAGGNYGYTF. V gene TRBV7-2 combines with J gene TRBJ1-2; 8 positions agree with TRBD1. Losses at the gene ends were 6 bases for V and 2 bases for J; bases not matched to a gene: 2. This CDR3 has 13 amino acids. Per the germline V gene, CDR1 is SGHTA and CDR2 is FQGNSA.

The rearrangement joins TRBV10-2 to TRBJ2-7; 9 bases fit TRBD2. Trimming cost V 8 bases and J 5 bases; bases outside gene matches: 7. Germline CDR1 WSHSY, CDR2 SAAADI. The CDR3 consists of 13 residues. The CDR3 DNA is TGCGCCAGCTCATTAGCGGGAGTCCACGAGCAGTACTTC. Translated: CASSLAGVHEQYF.

The chain employs TRBV7-9 and TRBJ1-3; 7 bases line up with TRBD1. The CDR3 has 15 residues. V was pared by 1 base and J by 2 bases, with 2 bases of the junction left unmatched. Per the germline V gene, CDR1 is SEHNR and CDR2 is FQNEAQ (reference sequence). In nucleotides, the CDR3 is TGTGCCAGCAGCTTAGGTCAGGGGGCTGGAAACACCATATATTTT. As protein: CASSLGQGAGNTIYF.

This clone was counted a few times. V gene TRBV18 combines with J gene TRBJ2-7, with 7 bases that match TRBD2. The CDR3 runs 12 residues. The V segment lost 3 bases and the J segment 7 bases; nucleotides outside the gene matches: 3. Germline lookup yields CDR1 KGHSH and CDR2 LQKENI. Written as DNA, the CDR3 is TGTGCCAGCTCACCGGGGCGGGGGGAGCAGTACTTC. This codes for CASSPGRGEQYF.

The rearrangement joins TRBV11-3 to TRBJ2-1; D tentatively reads TRBD1 or TRBD2 (5 bases each). Germline assignment: CDR1 SGHNT and CDR2 YENEEA. V was shortened by 8 bases and J by 5 bases, with 16 bases between the two germline ends. This CDR3 has 14 residues. The CDR3 sequence is CASQQEAGHNEQFF. CDR3 bases: TGTGCCAGCCAACAGGAGGCCGGGCACAATGAGCAGTTCTTC.

This clone has only a few counts. The same CDR3 also results from other DNA sequences found in this sample. This chain uses TRBV11-3 with TRBJ2-3, with TRBD2 matching over 12 bases. This CDR3 is 16 amino acids long. J gave up 3 bases and V 1 base, and 2 bases lay outside the gene matches. Germline lookup yields CDR1 SGHNT and CDR2 YENEEA. CDR3 coding DNA: TGTGCCAGCAGCTTAGGTACTAGCGGGAGGACAGATACGCAGTATTTT. Amino acids: CASSLGTSGRTDTQYF.

The J gene is TRBJ1-4, the V gene TRBV6-6; D is possibly TRBD1 (5 bases). Trimming stripped 5 bases from V and 5 bases from J, with 15 bases between. This CDR3 is built from 15 residues. Looked up from germline, CDR1 is MNHNY and CDR2 is SVGAGI (reference sequence). The CDR3 bases are TGTGCCAGCAGTGGCTCCAAGGGGCAGAATGAAAAACTGTTTTTT. Its protein is CASSGSKGQNEKLFF.

This clone has at least ten counts. V gene TRBV7-2 combines with J gene TRBJ1-2; the D gene is possibly TRBD1 (5 bases). The CDR3 runs 13 residues. Trimming stripped 5 bases from V and 8 bases from J, with 15 bases between. The V gene's germline CDR1 is SGHTA and CDR2 FQGNSA. CDR3 sequence (DNA): TGTGCCAGCAGCCGCGCTGGGGGTGAGGGCTACACCTTC. Translated, it gives CASSRAGGEGYTF.

The chain employs TRBV27 and TRBJ2-3; 10 bases map to TRBD1. V lost 4 bases and J lost 2; bases outside the gene matches: 9. CDR1 is MNHEY and CDR2 is SMNVEV in the germline V gene (reference sequence). The CDR3 extends over 17 amino acids. The CDR3 nucleotides are TGTGCCAGCAGTTCTATGGGGACAGGGGCGTTCACAGATACGCAGTATTTT. Amino acid sequence: CASSSMGTGAFTDTQYF.

This chain connects TRBV6-5 to TRBJ2-1, with unresolved D. Per the germline V gene, CDR1 is MNHEY and CDR2 is SVGAGI. Trimming cost V 6 bases and J 7 bases, with 19 bases left between them. The CDR3 runs 15 residues. The CDR3 coding sequence is TGTGCCAGCAGGTTCGGGCAAGCACTATCAAATGAGCAGTTCTTC. Translation: CASRFGQALSNEQFF.